These T cell receptor beta chains were read from a single sample in a study of early T cells in non-severe SARS-CoV-2 infection. TCRdb fed the 5' RACE reads into MiXCR, producing one record per CDR3 protein. The data contain about 70,000 distinct CDR3 sequences, around 13% of them seen just once; the ten biggest clones take up over 1%. Specimen: whole blood. These receptors were taken from an adult who was a healthcare worker with PCR-confirmed SARS-CoV-2 infection or an uninfected control (not recorded which). Both conserved end residues are part of each CDR3. D genes are given only for firm matches. A clone size is listed for some rows: how often the clone was seen (once, few, many), or a class if it is expanded.

clone size | J gene | V gene | D gene | CDR3 DNA | CDR3 protein
few | TRBJ2-5 | TRBV28 | NA | TGTGCCAGCAGCCCTCTACGTGGCGGGGCAAGGACCCAGTACTTC | CASSPLRGGARTQYF
many | TRBJ2-1 | TRBV7-9 | TRBD2 | TGTGCCAGCAGCACCAGACTAGCGGAATACAATGAGCAGTTCTTC | CASSTRLAEYNEQFF
many | TRBJ1-1 | TRBV18 | NA | TGTGCCAGCTCACCACCGAACTCCCGGGGGGACACTGAAGCTTTCTTT | CASSPPNSRGDTEAFF
NA | TRBJ1-2 | TRBV29-1 | NA | TGCAGCGTTACCTCTAACTATGGCTACACCTTC | CSVTSNYGYTF
many | TRBJ2-3 | TRBV5-1 | TRBD1 | TGCGCCAGCGCCCGGGACAGGGCGGCAGATACGCAGTATTTT | CASARDRAADTQYF
many | TRBJ1-2 | TRBV14 | NA | TGTGCCAGCAGCCAAGATGCACACTACTATGGCTACACCTTC | CASSQDAHYYGYTF
few | TRBJ1-3 | TRBV29-1 | NA | TGCAGCGCAGGACCGGGACAATCTGGAAACACCATATATTTT | CSAGPGQSGNTIYF
many | TRBJ1-5 | TRBV29-1 | TRBD1 | TGCAGCGTTAAAGGACAGGGGAATCAGCCCCAGCATTTT | CSVKGQGNQPQHF
many | TRBJ2-7 | TRBV24-1 | NA | TGTGCCACCAGTGACCCAAACGACGAGCAGTACTTC | CATSDPNDEQYF
many | TRBJ1-1 | TRBV6-4 | NA | TGTGCCAGCAGTGAGGGCCTAGAGGGTACTGAAGCTTTCTTT | CASSEGLEGTEAFF
many | TRBJ1-5 | TRBV6-2/TRBV6-3 | TRBD1 | TGTGCCAGCAGTTACCCTGAGACAGGGGAAAATCAGCCCCAGCATTTT | CASSYPETGENQPQHF
many | TRBJ2-1 | TRBV30 | TRBD2 | TGTGCCTGGACGACCTGGGGTAGCGGGGCCAAATACAATGAGCAGTTCTTC | CAWTTWGSGAKYNEQFF
many | TRBJ2-7 | TRBV28 | TRBD1 | TGTGCCACCGAGAGAAGCCGGGACAGGCGCTCCTACGAGCAGTACTTC | CATERSRDRRSYEQYF
many | TRBJ1-1 | TRBV15 | NA | TGTGCCACCAGCAGAGATCTCCTCAGGGTTGAAGCTTTCTTT | CATSRDLLRVEAFF
few | TRBJ2-7 | TRBV12-3/TRBV12-4 | TRBD2 | TGTGCCAGCAGGGGACTAGCGGGAGGTACCTCCTCCTACGAGCAGTACTTC | CASRGLAGGTSSYEQYF
many | TRBJ2-7 | TRBV7-2 | NA | TGTGCCAGCAGCTTAGTGGGACACCTAAAACCCTACGAGCAGTACTTC | CASSLVGHLKPYEQYF
many | TRBJ1-5 | TRBV27 | NA | TGTGCCAGCAAAAGTGATGGCGGCCCGGCTCCCCAGCATTTT | CASKSDGGPAPQHF
many | TRBJ2-7 | TRBV27 | TRBD2 | TGTGCCAGCAGTCCTTCTAGCGGGAGGTACGAGCAGTACTTC | CASSPSSGRYEQYF
many | TRBJ1-1 | TRBV10-2 | NA | TGCGCCAGCAGAGGTCAATTCAACACTGAAGCTTTCTTT | CASRGQFNTEAFF
many | TRBJ1-4 | TRBV2 | NA | TGTGCCAGCAGGGGTCGTGGGGGAATCGCAACTAATGAAAAACTGTTTTTT | CASRGRGGIATNEKLFF
many | TRBJ2-7 | TRBV19 | TRBD2 | TGTGCCAGTAGCAGAGCGGGACCTCCGGTAGAGCAGTACTTC | CASSRAGPPVEQYF
NA | TRBJ1-6 | TRBV20-1 | NA | TGCAGTGCTAGAGCCAAGGAATTGGACTTAAATTCACCCCTCCACTTT | CSARAKELDLNSPLHF
few | TRBJ2-1 | TRBV12-3/TRBV12-4 | TRBD2 | TGTGCCAGCAGGGCAGGCGGGGGGGCCTTAGGAGAGCAGTTCTTC | CASRAGGGALGEQFF
many | TRBJ2-2 | TRBV29-1 | NA | TGCAGCGTTGTTTTGGGGGCCGGGGAGCTGTTTTTT | CSVVLGAGELFF
many | TRBJ2-7 | TRBV15 | NA | TGTGCCACCAGCAGAGATAGGCACGGACCCTACGAGCAGTACTTC | CATSRDRHGPYEQYF
many | TRBJ1-5 | TRBV24-1 | NA | TGTGCCACCAGTAAGGGTTGGAATCAGCCCCAGCATTTT | CATSKGWNQPQHF
many | TRBJ2-1 | TRBV28 | TRBD2 | TGTGCCAGCAGCTCCGGACTAGCGGGGAGCTCCTACAATGAGCAGTTCTTC | CASSSGLAGSSYNEQFF
many | TRBJ2-7 | TRBV7-8 | NA | TGTGCCAGCAGCTTACGACTAGTAACTTTAGATCAGTACTTC | CASSLRLVTLDQYF
many | TRBJ2-1 | TRBV6-2/TRBV6-3 | NA | TGTGCCAGCAGTATCCTAGACTACAATGAGCAGTTCTTC | CASSILDYNEQFF
NA | TRBJ2-1 | TRBV9 | NA | TGTGCCAGCAGCCCACCTCCGGGGTTAAATGAGCAGTTCTTC | CASSPPPGLNEQFF
NA | TRBJ1-6 | TRBV9 | NA | TGTGCCAGCAGCGCCCAGCAGTCCGGGCCACCCCTCCACTTT | CASSAQQSGPPLHF
many | TRBJ2-7 | TRBV19 | NA | TGTGCCAGTAGTACAACTTACGAGCAGTACTTC | CASSTTYEQYF
many | TRBJ1-3 | TRBV20-1 | NA | TGCAGTGCTAGAGTTAAAGGGACCACAACATTTGTTCCTGGAAACACCATATATTTT | CSARVKGTTTFVPGNTIYF
many | TRBJ2-3 | TRBV9 | NA | TGTGCCAGCAGCTTCCAGGGAGTTACGCAGTATTTT | CASSFQGVTQYF
many | TRBJ2-3 | TRBV20-1 | TRBD2 | TGCAGTGCTGAGGGGGCTAGCGGGGGGATAACAGATACGCAGTATTTT | CSAEGASGGITDTQYF
many | TRBJ1-5 | TRBV12-3/TRBV12-4 | NA | TGTGCCAGCAGCAAAGGGGAGCTTAGCAATCAGCCCCAGCATTTT | CASSKGELSNQPQHF
many | TRBJ2-3 | TRBV6-2/TRBV6-3 | NA | TGTGCCAGCAGCCCACCACTTCCGTCGGATACGCAGTATTTT | CASSPPLPSDTQYF
NA | TRBJ2-1 | TRBV28 | TRBD2 | TGTGCCAGCAGTTATGTAGCGGGAGGCTATGAGCAGTTCTTC | CASSYVAGGYEQFF
many | TRBJ2-1 | TRBV21-1 | NA | TGTGCCACCGTGGACGATGAGCAGTTCTTC | CATVDDEQFF
many | TRBJ2-1 | TRBV12-5 | NA | TGTGCTAGTGGTTTGTGGGGGAACAATGAGCAGTTCTTC | CASGLWGNNEQFF
NA | TRBJ2-7 | TRBV7-9 | TRBD2 | TGTGCCAGCAGTCCGCTCTCCGGTACCGGGACTAGCGGGAGGTATCCCCTTTACGAGCAGTACTTC | CASSPLSGTGTSGRYPLYEQYF
many | TRBJ2-3 | TRBV29-1 | NA | TGCAGCGACCGACATAGCACAGATACGCAGTATTTT | CSDRHSTDTQYF